This entry describes one T cell receptor beta chain. Its matching antigen is unknown. This may be a read error: a much more frequent sequence differs by one nucleotide. cDNA synthesis was performed by 5'RACE with 10-nucleotide random UMIs. One entry per CDR3 protein, called by TCRdb with MiXCR from the 5' RACE reads. The sample holds 35,000 to 50,000 distinct CDR3 sequences, 2% to 3% seen once. This sample is drawn from a study of neurological immune-mediated disorders. The study's findings and limits: The study phylogenetically grouped the repertoires of 18 of 34 multiple sclerosis patients into one related-CDR3 cluster, a possible signature.

This sequence was found in a man between 50 and 59 years old with multiple sclerosis. Input material: PBMCs.

CDR3 sequence: CASSYEARFYNEQFF. Here the CDR3 DNA reads TGTGCCAGCAGTTATGAGGCTAGATTCTACAATGAGCAGTTCTTC. The chain combines TRBV6-6 with TRBJ2-1; D uncertain. The V and J ends lost 3 bases and 3 bases respectively, with 12 bases between them. Germline V gene data show CDR1 as MNHNY and CDR2 as SVGAGI (reference sequence). The CDR3 length is 15 residues.